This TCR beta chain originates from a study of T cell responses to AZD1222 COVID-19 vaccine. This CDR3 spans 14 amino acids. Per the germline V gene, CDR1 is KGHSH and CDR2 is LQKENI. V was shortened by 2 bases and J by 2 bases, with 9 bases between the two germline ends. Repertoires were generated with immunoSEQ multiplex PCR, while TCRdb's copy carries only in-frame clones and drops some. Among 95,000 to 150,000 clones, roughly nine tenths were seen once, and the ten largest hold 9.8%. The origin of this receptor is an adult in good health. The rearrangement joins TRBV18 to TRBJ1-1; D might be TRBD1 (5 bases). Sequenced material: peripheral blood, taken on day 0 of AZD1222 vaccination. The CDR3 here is CASSPLGANTEAFF. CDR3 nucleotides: TGTGCCAGCTCACCATTAGGGGCCAACACTGAAGCTTTCTTT.